The 4 T cell receptor beta chains below come from one sample, sequenced in a study of shared clonotypes between healthy human individuals. Sequencing was performed with immunoSEQ multiplex PCR; in TCRdb, only in-frame clones are kept and a portion is missing. The sample consists of around 2.3 million clones, around 95% of them appearing once. Sequences were obtained from naive CD4+ T cells sorted from blood. Subset specified: CD45RA+ positively selected. These receptors all come from a man aged 18 to 35 in good health.

The J gene is TRBJ1-5, the V gene TRBV19; maybe TRBD1 (5 bases). This CDR3 is 14 amino acids long. V gave up 3 bases and J gave up 4 bases, with 10 bases separating them. The germline V gene has CDR1 LNHDA and CDR2 SQIVND (reference sequence). DNA of the CDR3: TGTGCCAGTAGTATGGGGGAAGGTAATCAGCCCCAGCATTTT. It translates to CASSMGEGNQPQHF.

The rearrangement links TRBV6-6 to TRBJ1-1; D is perhaps TRBD1 (5 bases). This CDR3 has 14 amino acids. CDR1 and CDR2 (germline): MNHNY, SVGAGI (reference sequence). V dropped 5 bases and J dropped 1 base, with 11 bases sitting between them. The CDR3 loop reads CASSPGRENTEAFF. The CDR3 DNA reads as TGTGCCAGCAGTCCAGGGAGAGAGAACACTGAAGCTTTCTTT.

This rearrangement joins TRBV18 to TRBJ2-5; 7 bases are shared with TRBD1. Germline V gene data show CDR1 as KGHSH and CDR2 as LQKENI. The CDR3 consists of 17 residues. Losses at the gene ends were 1 base for V and 4 bases for J; bases not matched to a gene: 12. Here the CDR3 DNA reads TGTGCCAGCTCACCACTCGACAGGGTGGGTTTTGTAGAGACCCAGTACTTC. This gives the protein CASSPLDRVGFVETQYF.

The rearrangement uses TRBV30 and TRBJ2-1; D might be TRBD1 (5 bases). The germline V gene has CDR1 GTSNPN and CDR2 SVGIG (reference sequence). The CDR3 length is 12 residues. Trimming stripped 5 bases from V and 4 bases from J, with 9 bases between. The CDR3 here is CAWSRQYNEQFF. CDR3 in DNA: TGTGCCTGGTCCAGACAGTACAATGAGCAGTTCTTC.